The 2 T cell receptor beta chains in this list originate from one sample, sequenced in a study of quantifying T cell responses using KT2 cells. About the research overall: RNA was reverse transcribed with TCR alpha and beta constant-region primers.

Each cDNA got a UMI-containing oligo ligated at its 3' end. The first PCR ran approximately 4 cycles with an equimolar RC1.1 and RC1.2 beta primer mix. TCRdb called the UMI-ligation and nested PCR reads again in MiXCR, with one record for every CDR3 protein. Of 30,000 or so distinct CDR3 sequences listed, 7.3% are singletons. Sequencing input: PBMCs spiked with cells of the T cell clone KT2. The receptors were sampled from a human donor.

This chain joins TRBV9 and TRBJ2-7, with 7 bases that match TRBD1. The germline CDR1 and CDR2 sequences are SGDLS and YYNGEE. The CDR3 extends over 14 amino acids. Trimming cost V 4 bases and J 3 bases; bases outside gene matches: 7. The CDR3 region is CASSPQGTDYEQYF. The CDR3 DNA follows: TGTGCCAGCAGCCCCCAGGGGACAGACTACGAGCAGTACTTC.

V usage is TRBV12-3 or TRBV12-4 and J usage is TRBJ1-4; 7 positions agree with TRBD1. CDR3 length: 15 residues. The V gene end was trimmed by 6 bases and the J gene end by 0 bases; junction bases not matched to a gene: 4. CDR3 sequence: CASRAGTATNEKLFF. CDR3 sequence (DNA): TGTGCCAGCAGGGCCGGGACAGCAACTAATGAAAAACTGTTTTTT.